A single sample gave rise to the 3 T cell receptor beta chains below, sequenced in a study of human T cells and chemical hapten exposure (dated by TCRdb to 2020 to 2022). Receptors were amplified or captured by RACE. Sequenced on a NextSeq 500. TCRdb passed the public sequencing reads through fastp at Q25 and MiXCR, retaining productive beta sequences. Each entry is one CDR3 protein sequence, shown with its most common DNA and genes. Present in this sample are about 55,000 distinct CDR3 sequences, approximately 9.7% of which were seen just once. Together, the top ten hold roughly a tenth of the sample. This sample's time point label indicates: pre-sensitization, week 0. The treatment or condition label on this specimen signifies: therapeutic diphenylcyclopropenone sensitization with weekly scalp DPC. Total RNA was extracted from unfractionated whole blood that had been collected in Tempus Blood RNA tubes.

Material: whole blood, obtained in connection with sensitization to the hapten diphenylcyclopropenone (DPC). The receptors originated from a woman younger than 45 with alopecia areata. Some clones in this sample may be carry-over from other donors' samples.

The chain combines TRBV25-1 with TRBJ2-3; 7 nucleotides line up with TRBD1. CDR1 and CDR2 (germline): MGHDK, SYGVNS. V was clipped by 6 bases and J by 2 bases; unmatched bases: 5. This CDR3 spans 14 amino acids. CDR3 protein: CASSKQGTTDTQYF. In DNA, the CDR3 is TGTGCCAGCAGCAAACAGGGGACCACAGATACGCAGTATTTT.

J is TRBJ2-3 and V is TRBV6-5; TRBD2 might be the D (7 bases). The CDR3 runs 16 residues. Germline CDR1 reads MNHEY; CDR2 reads SVGAGI. The V end lost 6 bases, the J end lost 0 bases, and 16 bases lay between the germline ends. In nucleotides, the CDR3 is TGTGCCAGCAGCTACCGCCGGGGGGCTAGCACAGATACGCAGTATTTT. Translating gives CASSYRRGASTDTQYF.

This clonotype has at least ten counts. This rearrangement joins TRBV12-5 to TRBJ1-2, with 12 positions matching TRBD1. This CDR3 comprises 16 residues. After removal of 4 bases from V and 5 bases from J, the junction contained 8 bases not matched to a gene. Germline-derived CDR1 and CDR2 are LGHNT and FRNRAP. The chain's CDR3 is CASGSLVGQGAYGYTF. CDR3 DNA: TGTGCTAGTGGTTCCCTGGTGGGACAGGGGGCGTATGGCTACACCTTC.